The rows below give T cell receptor beta chains drawn from one sample of a study of T cells after posttransplantation cyclophosphamide. The method was immunoSEQ multiplex PCR; TCRdb's version includes in-frame clones alone and lacks a portion of them. This repertoire holds approximately 13,000 clones, and none appear only once. This material consisted of PBMCs, taken more than 1,000 days after allogeneic stem cell transplant with posttransplant cyclophosphamide. These receptors all stem from a female patient between 40 and 50 years old who received an allogeneic stem cell transplant from a related donor, was CMV-positive, and had no GVHD. Some of the T cells may derive from the graft donor. CDR3s include the opening cysteine and the closing phenylalanine or tryptophan. D genes are given only for firm matches. Expanded clones are given a class, and other clones once, few, many or no size at all.

d_gene	j_gene	v_gene	abundance	CDR3aa	CDR3nt
-	TRBJ1-2	TRBV9	-	CASSPTGNYGYTF	TGTGCCAGCAGCCCCACCGGGAACTATGGCTACACCTTC
TRBD1	TRBJ2-7	TRBV19	many	CASSIAQDRNHEQYF	TGTGCCAGTAGTATAGCCCAGGACAGGAACCACGAGCAGTACTTC
TRBD2	TRBJ2-3	TRBV11-2	many	CASSHRVAGGQDTQYF	TGTGCCAGCAGTCACAGGGTGGCGGGGGGGCAAGATACGCAGTATTTT
-	TRBJ1-4	TRBV4-1	many	CASSQEAAGEKLFF	TGCGCCAGCAGCCAAGAGGCGGCAGGGGAAAAACTGTTTTTT
-	TRBJ1-5	TRBV16	-	CASSQSGLGGQPQHF	TGTGCCAGCAGCCAATCCGGACTGGGAGGTCAGCCCCAGCATTTT
TRBD1	TRBJ2-3	TRBV19	few	CATKDRGLSDTQYF	TGTGCCACCAAGGACAGGGGACTGTCAGATACGCAGTATTTT
-	TRBJ1-1	TRBV11-1	many	CASSPWEGASFF	TGTGCCAGCAGCCCCTGGGAGGGCGCCTCATTCTTT
-	TRBJ2-7	TRBV4-2	many	CASSQEPSYEQYF	TGTGCCAGCAGCCAGGAGCCGTCCTACGAGCAGTACTTC
-	TRBJ1-5	TRBV5-8	many	CASSLGLNQPQHF	TGTGCCAGCAGCTTGGGACTCAATCAGCCCCAGCATTTT
-	TRBJ1-2	TRBV5-6	many	CASSPGRGYGYTF	TGTGCCAGCAGCCCAGGGAGGGGCTATGGCTACACCTTC